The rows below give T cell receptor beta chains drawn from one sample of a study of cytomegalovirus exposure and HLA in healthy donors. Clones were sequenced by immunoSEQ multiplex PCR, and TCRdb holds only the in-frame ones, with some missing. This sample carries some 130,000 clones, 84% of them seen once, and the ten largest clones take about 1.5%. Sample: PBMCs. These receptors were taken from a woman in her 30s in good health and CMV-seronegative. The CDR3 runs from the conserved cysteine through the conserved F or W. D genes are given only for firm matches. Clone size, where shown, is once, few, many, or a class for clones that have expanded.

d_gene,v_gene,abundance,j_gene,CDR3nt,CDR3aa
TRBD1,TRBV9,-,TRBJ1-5,TGTGCCAGCAGCAAACAGGGGGCTGAGTATCAGCCCCAGCATTTT,CASSKQGAEYQPQHF
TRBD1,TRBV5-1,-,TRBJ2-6,TGCGCCAGCAGCTTGAGGTGGACAGGGGGCTCTGGGGCCAACGTCCTGACTTTC,CASSLRWTGGSGANVLTF
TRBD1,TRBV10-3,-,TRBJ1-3,TGTGCCATCAGTGAGTCACCAGGGGGGTTGATCTTTGTCTCTGGAAACACCATATATTTT,CAISESPGGLIFVSGNTIYF
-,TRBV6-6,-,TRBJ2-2,TGTGCCAGCAGGACTGATCCCGGGGAGCTGTTTTTT,CASRTDPGELFF
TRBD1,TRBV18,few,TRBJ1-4,TGTGCCAGCTCACGGCTGGGACAGGGGAATGAAAAACTGTTTTTT,CASSRLGQGNEKLFF
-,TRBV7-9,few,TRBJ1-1,TGTGCCAGCAGCGAGACAGCCAAGAACACTGAAGCTTTCTTT,CASSETAKNTEAFF
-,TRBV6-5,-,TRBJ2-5,TGTGCCAGCAAATGGACTGGGCGGGCAGAGACCCAGTACTTC,CASKWTGRAETQYF
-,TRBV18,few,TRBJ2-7,TGTGCCAGCTCACCATCCGCGGTATCCGAGCAGTACTTC,CASSPSAVSEQYF
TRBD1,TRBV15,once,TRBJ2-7,TGTGCCACCAGCAGAGGACAGGGGCTCTACGAGCAGTACTTC,CATSRGQGLYEQYF
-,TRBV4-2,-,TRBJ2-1,TGTGCCAGCAGCCCGAGACCAAGCGGCGTAGGTAATGAGCAGTTCTTC,CASSPRPSGVGNEQFF
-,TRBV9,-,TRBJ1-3,TGTGCCAGCAGCGTAGGGGGGGGCGGAAACACCATATATTTT,CASSVGGGGNTIYF
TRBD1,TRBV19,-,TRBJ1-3,TGTGCCAGTAGTATATCAGGGGGCGTTAAGTCTGGAAACACCATATATTTT,CASSISGGVKSGNTIYF
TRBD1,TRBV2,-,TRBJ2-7,TGTGCCAGCCTACAGGGGGTTTCTTCCGAGCAGTACTTC,CASLQGVSSEQYF
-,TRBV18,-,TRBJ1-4,TGTGCCAGCTCACCCCCAGGGGATTCGGAAAAACTGTTTTTT,CASSPPGDSEKLFF
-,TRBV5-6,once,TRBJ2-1,TGTGCCAGCAGCCAACAGGGCTACAATGAGCAGTTCTTC,CASSQQGYNEQFF
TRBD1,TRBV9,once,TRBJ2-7,TGTGCCAGCAGCGTTGACCCCGGGACAGGGCTCTCCTACGAGCAGTACTTC,CASSVDPGTGLSYEQYF
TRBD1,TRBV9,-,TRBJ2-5,TGTGCCAGCAGCGTAAAGACAGGGAGCTCTGGCGAGACCCAGTACTTC,CASSVKTGSSGETQYF
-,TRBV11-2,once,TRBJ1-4,TGTGCCAGCAGCTTAGGGGGAGGGTTCGGTGAAAAACTGTTTTTT,CASSLGGGFGEKLFF
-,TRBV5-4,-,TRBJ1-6,TGTGCCAGCAGCTCCGCAGAAATCAATTCACCCCTCCACTTT,CASSSAEINSPLHF
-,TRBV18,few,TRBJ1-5,TGTGCCACCCAATCGGAGCACAATCAGCCCCAGCATTTT,CATQSEHNQPQHF
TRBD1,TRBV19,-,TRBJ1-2,TGTGCCAGTACCCCCGGGACAGGGAAATATGGCTACACCTTC,CASTPGTGKYGYTF
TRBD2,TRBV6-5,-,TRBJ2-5,TGTGCCAGTTCTCGGGGGGTCCAAGAGACCCAGTACTTC,CASSRGVQETQYF
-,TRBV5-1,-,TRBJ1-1,TGCGCCAGCAGCTTCGGCGGGCAGGGAGGGACTGAAGCTTTCTTT,CASSFGGQGGTEAFF
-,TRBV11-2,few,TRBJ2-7,TGTGCCAGCAGCTTAGGACAGATCCTGACCTACGAGCAGTACTTC,CASSLGQILTYEQYF
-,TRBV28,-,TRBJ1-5,TGTGCCAGCAGTACATATATCCAGAATCAGCCCCAGCATTTT,CASSTYIQNQPQHF
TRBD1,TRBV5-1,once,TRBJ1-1,TGCGCCAGCACCCTGGACAGGGACACTGAAGCTTTCTTT,CASTLDRDTEAFF
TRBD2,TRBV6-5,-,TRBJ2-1,TGTGCCAGCAGTTACTCGGTCGGGGGGGTTCTATATGAGCAGTTCTTC,CASSYSVGGVLYEQFF
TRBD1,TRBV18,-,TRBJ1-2,TGTGCCAGCTCACCACAAGAGGGACAGGGGAACTATGGCTACACCTTC,CASSPQEGQGNYGYTF
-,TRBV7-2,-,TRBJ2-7,TGTGCCAGCAGCTTCTCCCTTGGAGGGAGTGGCGAGCAGTACTTC,CASSFSLGGSGEQYF
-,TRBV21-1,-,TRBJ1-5,TGTGCCAGCAGCAAAGTACAGAATAGCAATCAGCCCCAGCATTTT,CASSKVQNSNQPQHF
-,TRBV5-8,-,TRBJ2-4,TGTGCCAGCAGTTTGGGGTCTACAGCCAAAAACATTCAGTACTTC,CASSLGSTAKNIQYF
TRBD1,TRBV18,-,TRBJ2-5,TGTGCCAGCTCGGCCAGGACAGGGGGACAAGAGACCCAGTACTTC,CASSARTGGQETQYF
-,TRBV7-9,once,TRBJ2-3,TGTGCCAGCAGCTTATTCGGACAGAGACTATATCCCATGGATACGCAGTATTTT,CASSLFGQRLYPMDTQYF
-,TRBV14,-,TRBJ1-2,TGTGCCAGCAGCGACAGGACGGATTATGGCTACACCTTC,CASSDRTDYGYTF
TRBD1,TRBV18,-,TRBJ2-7,TGTGCCAGCTCAATGACAGGGGGCGGCGAGCAGTACTTC,CASSMTGGGEQYF
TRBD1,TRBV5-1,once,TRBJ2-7,TGCGCCAGCAGCCGGACCGGGACAGGGAGCTACGAGCAGTACTTC,CASSRTGTGSYEQYF
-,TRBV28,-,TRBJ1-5,TGTGCCAGCAGTCCCTACAAGACTTTCAATCAGCCCCAGCATTTT,CASSPYKTFNQPQHF
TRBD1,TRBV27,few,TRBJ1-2,TGTGCCAGCAGTTCGGACAGGGTGGGGAGCTACACCTTC,CASSSDRVGSYTF
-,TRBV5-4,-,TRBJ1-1,TGTGCCAGCAGCATGGATAACAGGCGGAACACTGAAGCTTTCTTT,CASSMDNRRNTEAFF
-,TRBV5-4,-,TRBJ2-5,TGTGCCAGCAGCTTGGGGGGGCTGTACCAAGAGACCCAGTACTTC,CASSLGGLYQETQYF
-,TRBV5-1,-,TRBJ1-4,TGCGCCAGCAGCTTGCCAGGTATAAGTGAAAAACTGTTTTTT,CASSLPGISEKLFF
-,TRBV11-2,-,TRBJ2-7,TGTGCCAGCAGCTTAGATAGGAGAATAGCTCGGGTCTACGAGCAGTACTTC,CASSLDRRIARVYEQYF
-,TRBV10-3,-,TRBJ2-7,TGTGCCATCAGTGTGAGGGAATCGGGCTACGAGCAGTACTTC,CAISVRESGYEQYF
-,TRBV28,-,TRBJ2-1,TGTGCCAGCAGTGGTGGGGGGAAGGTATACAATGAGCAGTTCTTC,CASSGGGKVYNEQFF
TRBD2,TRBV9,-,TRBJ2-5,TGTGCCAGCAGCGCGTCCATAGCGGGGAATGCTCAAGAGACCCAGTACTTC,CASSASIAGNAQETQYF
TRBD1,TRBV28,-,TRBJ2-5,TGTGCCAGCGGGGACAGGGTTGGATACTTC,CASGDRVGYF
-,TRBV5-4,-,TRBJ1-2,TGTGCCAGCAGCTTGGGTTCGGAGGGCTATGGCTACACCTTC,CASSLGSEGYGYTF
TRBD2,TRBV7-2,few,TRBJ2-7,TGTGCCAGCAGACGTTATAGCGGGGGGGATTACGAGCAGTACTTC,CASRRYSGGDYEQYF
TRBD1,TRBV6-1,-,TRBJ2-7,TGTGCCAGCAGACTCATAGGGGGCGCATACGAGCAGTACTTC,CASRLIGGAYEQYF